Presented here are 24 T cell receptor beta chains from one specimen sequenced in a study of blood T cell repertoires in COVID-19. Clones were sequenced by immunoSEQ multiplex PCR, and TCRdb holds only the in-frame ones, with some missing. This sample has about 140,000 clones, with approximately 90% found just once. Specimen: peripheral blood. Source of these receptors: a woman over 75 with acute or convalescent COVID-19.

In DNA form, the CDR3 reads TGTGCCTGGAGTGTAAGGGCAGGGGGCACTGAAGCTTTCTTT. Encoded protein: CAWSVRAGGTEAFF. V and J are TRBV30 and TRBJ1-1; 7 nucleotides agree with TRBD1. The V and J ends lost 0 bases and 4 bases, in that order; junction bases with no gene match: 5. CDR1 is GTSNPN and CDR2 is SVGIG in the germline V gene (reference sequence). This CDR3 contains 14 residues.

The V and J genes are TRBV4-2 and TRBJ2-3; a weak D match, TRBD2 (9 bases). The germline V gene encodes CDR1 LGHNA and CDR2 YNFKEQ. The CDR3 totals 20 residues. V dropped 0 bases and J dropped 0 bases, with 22 bases sitting between them. The CDR3 spells CASSQDPQGASGISTDTQYF. CDR3 nucleotides: TGTGCCAGCAGCCAAGATCCTCAGGGGGCTAGCGGGATCAGCACAGATACGCAGTATTTT.

V gene TRBV7-9 combines with J gene TRBJ2-2; 12 bases line up with TRBD1. The germline CDR1 and CDR2 sequences are SEHNR and FQNEAQ (reference sequence). This CDR3 has 16 amino acids. V lost 0 bases and J lost 6; bases outside the gene matches: 2. The CDR3 loop reads CASSLAGTGGAGELFF. The CDR3 region has the DNA TGTGCCAGCAGCTTAGCCGGGACAGGGGGCGCCGGGGAGCTGTTTTTT.

The chain links TRBV11-3 to TRBJ1-1; 9 positions agree with TRBD1. Trimming took 5 bases from V and 6 from J; bases not matched to a gene: 4. The CDR3 spans 13 residues. The germline V gene has CDR1 SGHNT and CDR2 YENEEA. CDR3 region: CASSRDREAEAFF. CDR3 DNA: TGTGCCAGCAGCCGGGACAGGGAGGCTGAAGCTTTCTTT.

The CDR3 region has the DNA TGTGCCAGCAGTCAAACCCTGGACAGAGGCTATGGCTACACCTTC. Protein product: CASSQTLDRGYGYTF. The V call is TRBV6-5, the J call TRBJ1-2; TRBD1 is a possible D gene (6 bases). The CDR3 loop spans 15 amino acids. The germline V gene encodes CDR1 MNHEY and CDR2 SVGAGI. The germline V and J ends were trimmed by 5 bases and 4 bases, with 17 bases remaining between them.

The rearrangement links TRBV5-4 to TRBJ1-2; D ambiguous. CDR3 length: 13 amino acids. Germline CDR1 SGHNT, CDR2 YYREEE (reference sequence). The V and J ends lost 2 bases and 8 bases respectively, with 13 bases between them. DNA for the CDR3: TGTGCCAGCAGCTTAAACACGAAGGAGGGCTACACCTTC. Its translation: CASSLNTKEGYTF.

The chain joins TRBV2 to TRBJ2-2; the D is unclear. Trimming left V 2 bases short and J 0 bases short, with 4 bases between. The CDR3 is 14 residues long. Germline V gene data show CDR1 as SNHLY and CDR2 as FYNNEI. For the CDR3, the DNA is TGTGCCAGCAGTGAAAATACGAACACCGGGGAGCTGTTTTTT. Protein product: CASSENTNTGELFF.

This chain joins TRBV6-6 and TRBJ1-2, with D hard to call. The V gene's germline CDR1 is MNHNY and CDR2 SVGAGI (reference sequence). The CDR3 contains 14 residues. V lost 7 bases, J lost 4 bases, and 16 bases lay in between. CDR3 protein: CASTDSIAFYGYTF. The CDR3 coding sequence is TGTGCCAGCACCGACTCAATCGCTTTCTATGGCTACACCTTC.

The chain links TRBV7-9 to TRBJ2-7; 7 nucleotides match TRBD1. CDR3 length: 14 amino acids. Per germline, CDR1 SEHNR and CDR2 FQNEAQ (reference sequence). Trimming cost V 5 bases and J 3 bases; bases outside gene matches: 7. This CDR3 is CASSPKGQLYEQYF. As DNA, the CDR3 is TGTGCCAGCAGCCCAAAGGGACAGCTCTACGAGCAGTACTTC.

Within the sample, this clone is medium-sized. This sequence joins TRBV5-1 and TRBJ1-6; D remains ambiguous. V was trimmed by 1 base and J by 8 bases, leaving 7 bases between them. The CDR3 length is 13 residues. Germline values: CDR1 SGHRS, CDR2 YFSETQ. The CDR3 loop is CASSLKSDSPLHF. The DNA for the CDR3 is TGCGCCAGCAGCTTGAAATCGGATTCACCCCTCCACTTT.

This chain connects TRBV5-1 to TRBJ2-1; maybe TRBD1 (6 bases). Between the trimmed V and J ends, which lost 4 bases and 7 bases, there was a span of 15 bases. The CDR3 has 14 amino acids. In germline, CDR1 is SGHRS, CDR2 YFSETQ. CDR3 sequence: CASSLQGWKNEQFF. The CDR3, as DNA: TGCGCCAGCAGCCTACAGGGTTGGAAGAATGAGCAGTTCTTC.

The V call is TRBV12-3 or TRBV12-4, the J call TRBJ1-5, with TRBD1 identical over 11 bases. The CDR3 has 13 amino acids. With 5 bases clipped from V and 11 bases from J, the junction kept 5 bases outside the gene matches. The chain's CDR3 is CASSNTGQGAQHF. The CDR3 nucleotides read TGTGCCAGCAGTAACACGGGACAGGGGGCCCAGCATTTT.

This chain links TRBV4-2 with TRBJ2-5; TRBD2 matches at 10 bases. The CDR3 is 15 residues long. The trim removed 6 bases at V and 2 bases at J, leaving 6 bases unmatched. Germline V gives CDR1 LGHNA, CDR2 YNFKEQ. CDR3 in DNA: TGTGCCAGCAGACCCACTAGCGGGGCTCAAGAGACCCAGTACTTC. Protein product: CASRPTSGAQETQYF.

This clone was seen once. The chain joins TRBV30 to TRBJ2-3; the match to TRBD2 covers 16 bases. In germline, CDR1 is GTSNPN, CDR2 SVGIG (reference sequence). Trimming at V came to 1 base and at J to 3 bases, leaving 4 bases not matched to a gene. The CDR3 covers 17 residues. CDR3 DNA: TGTGCCTGGAGTGCCGGGACTAGCGGGGGGGCGACAGATACGCAGTATTTT. Protein product: CAWSAGTSGGATDTQYF.

Here the CDR3 reads CASSSFVSGNYGYTF. In nucleotides, the CDR3 is TGCGCCAGCAGCTCCTTCGTCTCGGGGAACTATGGCTACACCTTC. The chain is built from TRBV4-1 and TRBJ1-2; D remains unclear. Trimming removed 5 bases at V and 2 bases at J, with 15 bases between. Germline V gene sequence: CDR1 MGHRA, CDR2 YSYEKL. The CDR3 extends over 15 amino acids.

A few counts support this clone. The V call is TRBV19, the J call TRBJ1-6, with 8 bases lining up with TRBD1. The germline V gene encodes CDR1 LNHDA and CDR2 SQIVND (reference sequence). After removal of 5 bases from V and 8 bases from J, the junction contained 5 bases not matched to a gene. The CDR3 consists of 14 residues. CDR3 DNA sequence: TGTGCCAGTAGTCCCAGGGGGCGAGATTCACCCCTCCACTTT. It yields the protein CASSPRGRDSPLHF.

This sequence joins TRBV5-1 and TRBJ1-2, with 7 bases identical to TRBD1. Germline-derived CDR1 and CDR2 are SGHRS and YFSETQ. V shed 3 bases and J 4 bases; nucleotides not matched to a gene: 9. The CDR3 totals 15 residues. The DNA of the CDR3 is TGCGCCAGCAGCTACACAGGGGCCGGGAGCTATGGCTACACCTTC. Its protein is CASSYTGAGSYGYTF.

The V gene is TRBV19, the J gene TRBJ2-2; D is uncertain. Germline values: CDR1 LNHDA, CDR2 SQIVND (reference sequence). The ends were cut back, 6 bases at V and 5 bases at J, with 13 bases in the middle. The CDR3 has 14 amino acids. The CDR3 region is CASRYLGYTGELFF. Here the CDR3 DNA reads TGTGCCAGTAGATATCTCGGTTATACCGGGGAGCTGTTTTTT.

The genes are TRBV6-6 and TRBJ1-2, with D possibly being TRBD1 (6 bases). The germline V gene encodes CDR1 MNHNY and CDR2 SVGAGI (reference sequence). Trimming shortened V by 2 bases and J by 8 bases, and 12 bases separated the two germline ends. The CDR3 length is 13 residues. In nucleotides, the CDR3 is TGTGCCAGCAGTTACAACAGGGAAGGGGGCTACACCTTC. Translating it yields CASSYNREGGYTF.

This clone is a singleton in its sample. The V gene is TRBV7-6, the J gene TRBJ2-1, with unresolved D. Germline V gene lookup returns CDR1 SGHVS and CDR2 FNYEAQ. The CDR3 has 15 amino acids. Trimming removed 4 bases from V and 7 bases from J, with 17 bases in between. Here the CDR3 reads CASSSILGSWNEQFF. In nucleotides, the CDR3 is TGTGCCAGCAGCTCCATCTTGGGCAGCTGGAATGAGCAGTTCTTC.

The rearrangement uses TRBV6-5 and TRBJ2-7; TRBD1 matches 8 bases. V lost 2 bases to trimming and J lost 4 bases; unmatched junction nucleotides: 7. The V gene's germline CDR1 is MNHEY and CDR2 SVGAGI. This CDR3 has 15 amino acids. CDR3 in DNA: TGTGCCAGCAGTTACGGAGGACAGGGTAGTTACGAGCAGTACTTC. This gives the protein CASSYGGQGSYEQYF.

V usage is TRBV19 and J usage is TRBJ2-5; TRBD2 might be the D (6 bases). CDR1 is LNHDA, CDR2 SQIVND, per germline (reference sequence). V lost 2 bases to trimming and J lost 5 bases, with 12 bases between them. This CDR3 is built from 14 residues. CDR3 loop: CASSISGGRETQYF. CDR3 sequence (DNA): TGTGCCAGTAGTATAAGTGGAGGGCGGGAGACCCAGTACTTC.

The chain is built from TRBV5-1 and TRBJ2-1; possibly TRBD2 for D (5 bases). Germline CDR1 reads SGHRS; CDR2 reads YFSETQ. The V end lost 4 bases, the J end lost 7 bases, and 18 bases lay between the germline ends. The CDR3 contains 15 residues. The CDR3 DNA follows: TGCGCCAGCAGCCCGGTATCGAGGGCGAGGAATGAGCAGTTCTTC. It encodes CASSPVSRARNEQFF.

The rearrangement links TRBV7-9 to TRBJ2-2; D possibly corresponds to TRBD2 (5 bases). The germline V gene has CDR1 SEHNR and CDR2 FQNEAQ (reference sequence). This CDR3 has 15 amino acids. V was trimmed by 5 bases and J by 0 bases, leaving 10 bases between them. The CDR3 DNA follows: TGTGCCAGCAGCCCCGAGGGAACGAACACCGGGGAGCTGTTTTTT. Protein sequence: CASSPEGTNTGELFF.